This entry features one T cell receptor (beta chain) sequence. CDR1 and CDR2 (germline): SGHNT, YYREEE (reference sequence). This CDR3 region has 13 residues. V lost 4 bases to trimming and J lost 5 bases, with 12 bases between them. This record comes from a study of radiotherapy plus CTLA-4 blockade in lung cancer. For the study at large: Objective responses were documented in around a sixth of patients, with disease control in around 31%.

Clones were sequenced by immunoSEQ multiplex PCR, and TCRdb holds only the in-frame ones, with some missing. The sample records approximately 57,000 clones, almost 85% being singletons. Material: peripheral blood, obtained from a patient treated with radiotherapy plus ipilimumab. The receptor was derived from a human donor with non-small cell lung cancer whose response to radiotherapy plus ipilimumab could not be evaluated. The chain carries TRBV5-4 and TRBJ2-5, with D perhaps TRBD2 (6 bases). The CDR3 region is CASSHRDLETQYF. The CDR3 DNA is TGTGCCAGCAGCCACCGGGACTTGGAGACCCAGTACTTC.